A selection of T cell receptor beta chains follows, all from one sample in a study of T cell responses to AZD1222 COVID-19 vaccine. TCRdb's table, derived via immunoSEQ multiplex PCR, lists solely in-frame clones and lacks some. Seen here are 100,000 to 150,000 clones, just over 85% observed once, and the top ten hold approximately 7.6%. The source was peripheral blood, collected on day 0 of AZD1222 vaccination. These receptors were collected from an adult in good health. Each CDR3 is given with its conserved first and last residue. The order of the fields is D gene, clone size, J gene, V gene, CDR3 DNA, CDR3 protein. D genes are given only for firm matches. Expanded clones are given a class, and other clones once, few, many or no size at all.

D: -
size: few
J: TRBJ1-1
V: TRBV28
DNA: TGTGCCAGCAGTCTATGGGGACCTGAAGCTTTCTTT
CDR3: CASSLWGPEAFF

D: -
size: -
J: TRBJ2-7
V: TRBV5-1
DNA: TGCGCCAGCAGCTTGGCCGGTGGCAAGACCTACGAGCAGTACTTC
CDR3: CASSLAGGKTYEQYF

D: -
size: -
J: TRBJ1-5
V: TRBV19
DNA: TGTGCCAGTAGTAGCAGGGAAAATCAGCCCCAGCATTTT
CDR3: CASSSRENQPQHF

D: -
size: -
J: TRBJ2-5
V: TRBV10-1
DNA: TGCGCCAGCAGTGATCGCAGGGGCCAACGGGAGACCCAGTACTTC
CDR3: CASSDRRGQRETQYF

D: TRBD1
size: -
J: TRBJ1-2
V: TRBV30
DNA: TGTGCCTTACGACAGGGGGGCTATGGCTACACCTTC
CDR3: CALRQGGYGYTF

D: TRBD1
size: once
J: TRBJ2-7
V: TRBV27
DNA: TGTGCCAGCAGAGAGATGGGACAGACCTACGAGCAGTACTTC
CDR3: CASREMGQTYEQYF

D: -
size: -
J: TRBJ2-7
V: TRBV21-1
DNA: TGTGCCAGCAGCAAAGCCCAGGGACTAGCGGGAGCTCCCCTCTACGAGCAGTACTTC
CDR3: CASSKAQGLAGAPLYEQYF

D: -
size: -
J: TRBJ2-5
V: TRBV2
DNA: TGTGCCAGCAGTGAGGAGACCCAGTACTTC
CDR3: CASSEETQYF

D: -
size: once
J: TRBJ1-6
V: TRBV7-8
DNA: TGTGCCAGCAGCTTAGCGGGGAAAGGCTCCTATAATTCACCCCTCCACTTT
CDR3: CASSLAGKGSYNSPLHF

D: TRBD1
size: -
J: TRBJ2-1
V: TRBV2
DNA: TGTGCCAGCAGCACCGACAGGGGTACCTACAATGAGCAGTTCTTC
CDR3: CASSTDRGTYNEQFF

D: -
size: -
J: TRBJ1-1
V: TRBV29-1
DNA: TGCAGCGTTGAAGAGTCGGCTCTGAACACTGAAGCTTTCTTT
CDR3: CSVEESALNTEAFF

D: -
size: few
J: TRBJ2-5
V: TRBV5-4
DNA: TGTGCCAGCAGCCAGGGAGCAGTGTTGGAGACCCAGTACTTC
CDR3: CASSQGAVLETQYF

D: -
size: -
J: TRBJ1-3
V: TRBV5-1
DNA: TGCGCCAGCAGCCCCGAGGGTAGTTCTGGAAACACCATATATTTT
CDR3: CASSPEGSSGNTIYF

D: -
size: -
J: TRBJ1-3
V: TRBV27
DNA: TGTGCCAGCAGTCCAGGGACACCATCTGGAAACACCATATATTTT
CDR3: CASSPGTPSGNTIYF

D: -
size: once
J: TRBJ2-6
V: TRBV25-1
DNA: TGTGCCAGCAGCGACTTGGGGGGTTCTGGGGCCAACGTCCTGACTTTC
CDR3: CASSDLGGSGANVLTF

D: -
size: once
J: TRBJ1-1
V: TRBV28
DNA: TGTGCCAGCAGCAGTCCCGTCGGAGGGCTGCGGAAAGCTTTCTTT
CDR3: CASSSPVGGLRKAFF

D: -
size: once
J: TRBJ2-1
V: TRBV28
DNA: TGTGCCACGCGGAGCTCCTACAATGAGCAGTTCTTC
CDR3: CATRSSYNEQFF

D: -
size: -
J: TRBJ2-5
V: TRBV6-5
DNA: TGTGCCAGCAGTCTTGGAGAGACCCAGTACTTC
CDR3: CASSLGETQYF

D: TRBD1
size: -
J: TRBJ1-2
V: TRBV28
DNA: TGTGCCATCCAGCCTTCCGGGACAGGGTGGAATGGCTACACCTTC
CDR3: CAIQPSGTGWNGYTF

D: -
size: -
J: TRBJ2-5
V: TRBV18
DNA: TGTGCCAGCTCACCCGTTGACGGACAAGAGACCCAGTACTTC
CDR3: CASSPVDGQETQYF

D: -
size: -
J: TRBJ1-5
V: TRBV27
DNA: TGTGCCAGCACGGGCAGGAATAGCAATCAGCCCCAGCATTTT
CDR3: CASTGRNSNQPQHF

D: -
size: -
J: TRBJ2-1
V: TRBV29-1
DNA: TGCAGCGCCTACCAACCTTATGGGAGCTCCTACAATGAGCAGTTCTTC
CDR3: CSAYQPYGSSYNEQFF

D: -
size: -
J: TRBJ1-1
V: TRBV7-2
DNA: TGTGCCAGCAGCATCGCTGCAGGGAGTCTAACTGAAGCTTTCTTT
CDR3: CASSIAAGSLTEAFF

D: TRBD1
size: -
J: TRBJ1-1
V: TRBV25-1
DNA: TGTGCCAGCAGTGAACTAGGCAGGGGGGACACTGAAGCTTTCTTT
CDR3: CASSELGRGDTEAFF

D: -
size: -
J: TRBJ2-1
V: TRBV7-6
DNA: TGTGCCAGCAGCTTAGACCTGGGGGAGCAGTTCTTC
CDR3: CASSLDLGEQFF

D: TRBD2
size: -
J: TRBJ2-1
V: TRBV24-1
DNA: TGTGCCACCAGTGATTTGTCGGCGGGAGACTACAATGAGCAGTTCTTC
CDR3: CATSDLSAGDYNEQFF

D: -
size: once
J: TRBJ2-3
V: TRBV28
DNA: TGTGCCAGCAGTCCCCCGGGGGGCACAGATACGCAGTATTTT
CDR3: CASSPPGGTDTQYF

D: -
size: -
J: TRBJ1-3
V: TRBV10-3
DNA: TGTGCCATCAGCCCGGTCAGTAGTGGAAACACCATATATTTT
CDR3: CAISPVSSGNTIYF

D: -
size: -
J: TRBJ2-1
V: TRBV19
DNA: TGTGCCAGTAGTATGCGGGGGACACCGGACAATGAGCAGTTCTTC
CDR3: CASSMRGTPDNEQFF

D: -
size: -
J: TRBJ1-4
V: TRBV3-1/TRBV3-2
DNA: TGTGCCAGCAGCCCAGGGGTCTCGTTTGAAAAACTGTTTTTT
CDR3: CASSPGVSFEKLFF

D: -
size: -
J: TRBJ2-4
V: TRBV6-6
DNA: TGTGCCAGCAGTTACTCGTTTTGGCTAGCGATAAACATTCAGTACTTC
CDR3: CASSYSFWLAINIQYF

D: -
size: -
J: TRBJ1-1
V: TRBV7-8
DNA: TGTGCCAGCAGCTTATACGGTCGGACTGAAGCTTTCTTT
CDR3: CASSLYGRTEAFF

D: -
size: -
J: TRBJ1-2
V: TRBV28
DNA: TGTGCCAGCAGTCCGTACACGGAACGCTATGGCTACACCTTC
CDR3: CASSPYTERYGYTF

D: -
size: -
J: TRBJ2-7
V: TRBV6-5
DNA: TGTGCCAGCAGTTACTCGTCCATCACGATATCCTACGAGCAGTACTTC
CDR3: CASSYSSITISYEQYF

D: -
size: few
J: TRBJ1-5
V: TRBV2
DNA: TGTGCCAGCAGTGTGGGGGGGCAGAATCAGCCCCAGCATTTT
CDR3: CASSVGGQNQPQHF

D: TRBD1
size: -
J: TRBJ2-7
V: TRBV27
DNA: TGTGCCAGCAGCCCTTTGGGACAGCCTTACGAGCAGTACTTC
CDR3: CASSPLGQPYEQYF

D: -
size: -
J: TRBJ1-1
V: TRBV7-9
DNA: TGTGCCAGCAGCTTAACGGGGAACACTGAAGCTTTCTTT
CDR3: CASSLTGNTEAFF

D: -
size: -
J: TRBJ2-1
V: TRBV9
DNA: TGTGCCAGCAGCGTAGTTTGGGGGCCTCCCAATGAGCAGTTCTTC
CDR3: CASSVVWGPPNEQFF

D: TRBD1
size: -
J: TRBJ1-1
V: TRBV28
DNA: TGTGCCAGCAGGCTTCCGCCGGGACAGCCCCATGAAGCTTTCTTT
CDR3: CASRLPPGQPHEAFF

D: -
size: once
J: TRBJ1-4
V: TRBV28
DNA: TGTGCCAGCAGCCGAAGACAGGCAACTAATGAAAAACTGTTTTTT
CDR3: CASSRRQATNEKLFF

D: TRBD1
size: -
J: TRBJ2-7
V: TRBV19
DNA: TGTGCCAGAGAGTACCGGGACAGGGGTCCCTACGAGCAGTACTTC
CDR3: CAREYRDRGPYEQYF

D: -
size: -
J: TRBJ1-3
V: TRBV7-8
DNA: TGTGCCAGCAGCACCTACAGGCTCGGCCCAACGAACACCATATATTTT
CDR3: CASSTYRLGPTNTIYF

D: TRBD1
size: many
J: TRBJ2-7
V: TRBV7-9
DNA: TGTGCCAGCAGCTTAGCGTACCAGGGGGCGCGGGAGCAGTACTTC
CDR3: CASSLAYQGAREQYF

D: -
size: -
J: TRBJ1-5
V: TRBV29-1
DNA: TGCAGCGCCTCCGGGGGACCATATAGCAATCAGCCCCAGCATTTT
CDR3: CSASGGPYSNQPQHF

D: -
size: -
J: TRBJ2-3
V: TRBV24-1
DNA: TGTGCCACCAGTGATCCCACGAGCACAGATACGCAGTATTTT
CDR3: CATSDPTSTDTQYF

D: -
size: -
J: TRBJ2-5
V: TRBV21-1
DNA: TGTGCCAGCAGCATTAACACCCGGGACAGAAAAGAGACCCAGTACTTC
CDR3: CASSINTRDRKETQYF

D: -
size: -
J: TRBJ2-7
V: TRBV19
DNA: TGTGCCAGTAGTGCCAGCTCCTACGAGCAGTACTTC
CDR3: CASSASSYEQYF

D: -
size: once
J: TRBJ2-7
V: TRBV19
DNA: TGTGCCAGTAGTATTGGTGGCTACGAGCAGTACTTC
CDR3: CASSIGGYEQYF

D: -
size: -
J: TRBJ2-4
V: TRBV19
DNA: TGTGCCAGCCGCCCCGGGGCGAAAAACATTCAGTACTTC
CDR3: CASRPGAKNIQYF

D: TRBD2
size: -
J: TRBJ2-4
V: TRBV6-5
DNA: TGTGCCAGCAGCTCCCTGACTAGCGGGGAAAACATTCAGTACTTC
CDR3: CASSSLTSGENIQYF

D: -
size: -
J: TRBJ1-4
V: TRBV2
DNA: TGTGCCACCGCGGGACAAATAAAAGAAAAACTGTTTTTT
CDR3: CATAGQIKEKLFF

D: TRBD1
size: -
J: TRBJ2-7
V: TRBV2
DNA: TGTGCCAGCAGTTCGACAGGGTATGAGCAGTACTTC
CDR3: CASSSTGYEQYF

D: -
size: once
J: TRBJ1-5
V: TRBV30
DNA: TGTGCCTGGAGTGTGGGCGATTTAGGGCAGCCCCAGCATTTT
CDR3: CAWSVGDLGQPQHF

D: -
size: -
J: TRBJ1-2
V: TRBV27
DNA: TGTGCCAGCAGTAAGACAGGCAACTATGGCTACACCTTC
CDR3: CASSKTGNYGYTF

D: -
size: -
J: TRBJ1-2
V: TRBV5-5
DNA: TGTGCCAGCAGCTTGGGGGGGGGACCAAGCGCTTATGGCTACACCTTC
CDR3: CASSLGGGPSAYGYTF

D: TRBD2
size: -
J: TRBJ2-3
V: TRBV11-3
DNA: TGTGCCAGCAGCCGGGAGGGCCGTTGGACAGATACGCAGTATTTT
CDR3: CASSREGRWTDTQYF